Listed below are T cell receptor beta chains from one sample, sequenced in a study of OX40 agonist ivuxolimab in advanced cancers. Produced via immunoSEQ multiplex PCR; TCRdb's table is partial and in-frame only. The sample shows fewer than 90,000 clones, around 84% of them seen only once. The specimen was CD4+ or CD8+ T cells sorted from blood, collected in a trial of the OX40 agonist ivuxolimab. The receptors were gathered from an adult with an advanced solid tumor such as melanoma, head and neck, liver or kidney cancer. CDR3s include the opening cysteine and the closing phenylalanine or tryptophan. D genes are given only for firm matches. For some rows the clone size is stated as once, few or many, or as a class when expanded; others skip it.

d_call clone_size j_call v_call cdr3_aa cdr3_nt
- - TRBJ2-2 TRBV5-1 CASSLAEVSGELFF TGCGCCAGCAGCTTGGCCGAAGTTTCCGGGGAGCTGTTTTTT
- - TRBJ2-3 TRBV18 CASSPGTSTSTDTQYF TGTGCCAGCTCACCGGGGACATCAACTAGCACAGATACGCAGTATTTT
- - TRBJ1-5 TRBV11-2 CASSLSDSNQPQHF TGTGCCAGCAGCTTAAGTGATAGCAATCAGCCCCAGCATTTT
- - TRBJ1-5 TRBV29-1 CSAQQGMGQPQHF TGCAGCGCCCAACAGGGAATGGGGCAGCCCCAGCATTTT
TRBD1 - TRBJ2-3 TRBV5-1 CASSLTRGSTDTQYF TGCGCCAGCAGCTTAACCAGGGGGAGCACAGATACGCAGTATTTT
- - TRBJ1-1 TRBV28 CASSFAGVTEAFF TGTGCCAGCAGTTTTGCAGGGGTGACTGAAGCTTTCTTT
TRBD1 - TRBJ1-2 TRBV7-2 CASSLQGESYGYTF TGTGCCAGCAGCTTACAGGGGGAAAGCTATGGCTACACCTTC
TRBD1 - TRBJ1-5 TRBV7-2 CASSPQGDQPQHF TGTGCCAGCAGCCCTCAGGGGGATCAGCCCCAGCATTTT
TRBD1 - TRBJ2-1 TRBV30 CAWSGTGGYNEQFF TGTGCCTGGTCCGGGACAGGGGGCTACAATGAGCAGTTCTTC
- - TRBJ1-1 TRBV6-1 CASSPTRMNTEAFF TGTGCCAGCAGCCCGACAAGAATGAACACTGAAGCTTTCTTT
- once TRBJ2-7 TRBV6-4 CASSPLGQAYEQYF TGTGCCAGCAGTCCTCTGGGACAAGCCTACGAGCAGTACTTC
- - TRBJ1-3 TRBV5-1 CASSLSGASSGNTIYF TGCGCCAGCAGCTTATCAGGGGCCAGCTCTGGAAACACCATATATTTT
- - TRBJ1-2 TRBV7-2 CASSLDSQQGYGYTF TGTGCCAGCAGCTTAGATTCTCAGCAGGGCTATGGCTACACCTTC
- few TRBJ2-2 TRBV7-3 CASSLTARGGRELFF TGTGCCAGCAGCTTAACGGCCAGGGGAGGGCGGGAGCTGTTTTTT
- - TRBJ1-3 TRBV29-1 CSVPPAQHAGGNTIYF TGCAGCGTTCCCCCCGCTCAGCATGCCGGTGGAAACACCATATATTTT
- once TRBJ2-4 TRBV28 CASSLQGPLGIQYF TGTGCCAGCAGTCTACAGGGACCCCTCGGCATTCAGTACTTC
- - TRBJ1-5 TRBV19 CASKWAGDQPQHF TGTGCCAGTAAGTGGGCGGGGGATCAGCCCCAGCATTTT
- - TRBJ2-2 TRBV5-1 CASSLESGSGELFF TGCGCCAGCAGCTTAGAGAGTGGTTCCGGGGAGCTGTTTTTT
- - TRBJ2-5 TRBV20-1 CSARVRETQYF TGCAGTGCTAGGGTCAGGGAGACCCAGTACTTC
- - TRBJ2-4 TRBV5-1 CASSLNPAKNIQYF TGCGCCAGCAGCTTAAACCCAGCCAAAAACATTCAGTACTTC
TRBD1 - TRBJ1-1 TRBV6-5 CASSYDRGLMNTEAFF TGTGCCAGCAGTTACGACAGGGGGCTGATGAACACTGAAGCTTTCTTT
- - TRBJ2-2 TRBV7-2 CASSPAAGRTGELFF TGTGCCAGCAGCCCCGCAGCCGGACGCACCGGGGAGCTGTTTTTT
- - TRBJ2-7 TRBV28 CASSLSPRGSSYEQYF TGTGCCAGCAGTCTCTCCCCCCGGGGCTCCTCCTACGAGCAGTACTTC
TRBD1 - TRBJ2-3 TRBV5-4 CASSIDRGRDTQYF TGTGCCAGCAGCATTGACAGGGGGCGGGATACGCAGTATTTT
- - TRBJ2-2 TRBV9 CASSVGGPGELFF TGTGCCAGCAGCGTAGGGGGACCCGGGGAGCTGTTTTTT
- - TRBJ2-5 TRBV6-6 CASRRGLEETQYF TGTGCCAGCCGGAGGGGGCTCGAAGAGACCCAGTACTTC
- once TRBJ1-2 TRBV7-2 CASSPGKTNYGYTF TGTGCCAGCAGCCCCGGAAAGACTAACTATGGCTACACCTTC
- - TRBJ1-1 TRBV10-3 CAITRQENTEAFF TGTGCCATCACCAGACAAGAGAACACTGAAGCTTTCTTT
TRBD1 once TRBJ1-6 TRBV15 CAASRGGQLNNSPLHF TGTGCCGCCAGCAGAGGGGGCCAGTTAAATAATTCACCCCTCCACTTT
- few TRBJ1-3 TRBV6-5 CASSYGGISGNTIYF TGTGCCAGCAGTTACGGGGGTATCTCTGGAAACACCATATATTTT
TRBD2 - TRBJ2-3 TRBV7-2 CASSLYLTSGGQGTDTQYF TGTGCCAGCAGCCTCTACCTTACTAGCGGGGGGCAGGGGACAGATACGCAGTATTTT
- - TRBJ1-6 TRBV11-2 CASSPLGSSYNSPLHF TGTGCCAGCAGCCCCTTAGGGAGCTCCTATAATTCACCCCTCCACTTT
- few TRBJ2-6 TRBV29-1 CSVSRQRTTGANVLTF TGCAGCGTTAGCAGACAGAGAACGACTGGGGCCAACGTCCTGACTTTC
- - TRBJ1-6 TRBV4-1 CASSPGGADYNSPLHF TGCGCCAGCAGCCCAGGCGGGGCAGACTATAATTCACCCCTCCACTTT
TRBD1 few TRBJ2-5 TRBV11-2 CASSVPWGTGVSQETQYF TGTGCCAGCAGCGTCCCCTGGGGGACAGGGGTTTCCCAAGAGACCCAGTACTTC
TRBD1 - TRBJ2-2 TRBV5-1 CASSLWTGPTGELFF TGCGCCAGCAGCTTGTGGACAGGTCCCACCGGGGAGCTGTTTTTT
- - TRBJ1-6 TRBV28 CASGVYNSPLHF TGTGCCAGTGGAGTTTATAATTCACCCCTCCACTTT
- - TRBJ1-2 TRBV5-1 CASSSPGLPFYTF TGCGCCAGCAGCTCCCCGGGTCTGCCCTTCTACACCTTC
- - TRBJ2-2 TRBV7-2 CASSLDPFGELFF TGTGCCAGCAGCTTAGATCCGTTCGGGGAGCTGTTTTTT
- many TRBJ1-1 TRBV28 CASKPGTENTEAFF TGTGCCAGCAAGCCCGGGACCGAGAACACTGAAGCTTTCTTT
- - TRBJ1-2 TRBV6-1 CASSDRRGGERDYGYTF TGTGCCAGCAGTGACAGGAGGGGGGGGGAGCGGGACTATGGCTACACCTTC
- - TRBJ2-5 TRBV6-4 CASSPTRGGLETQYF TGTGCCAGCAGTCCCACGAGGGGGGGATTAGAGACCCAGTACTTC
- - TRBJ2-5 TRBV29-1 CSVLEGAKETQYF TGCAGCGTTCTGGAGGGGGCGAAGGAGACCCAGTACTTC
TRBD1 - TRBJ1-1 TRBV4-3 CASSQTLQGAGSTEAFF TGCGCCAGCAGCCAAACCCTACAGGGGGCGGGGAGCACTGAAGCTTTCTTT
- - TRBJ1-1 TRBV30 CAWGAPGSGYTEAFF TGTGCCTGGGGGGCCCCGGGCAGCGGGTACACTGAAGCTTTCTTT
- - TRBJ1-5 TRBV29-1 CSVLGGSNQPQHF TGCAGCGTTCTCGGGGGTAGCAATCAGCCCCAGCATTTT
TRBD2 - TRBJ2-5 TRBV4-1 CASSQETLAGGYQETQYF TGCGCCAGCAGCCAAGAAACACTAGCGGGGGGGTACCAAGAGACCCAGTACTTC
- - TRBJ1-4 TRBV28 CASTPRTAPVREKLFF TGTGCCAGCACCCCGCGTACAGCCCCGGTGAGGGAAAAACTGTTTTTT
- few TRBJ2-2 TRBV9 CASSDTLRDTGELFF TGTGCCAGCAGCGACACCCTGAGGGACACCGGGGAGCTGTTTTTT
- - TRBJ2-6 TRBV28 CASSLRAGSSGANVLTF TGTGCCAGCAGTTTACGGGCGGGAAGCTCTGGGGCCAACGTCCTGACTTTC
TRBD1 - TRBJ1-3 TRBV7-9 CASSPDDPGQGLGGNTIYF TGTGCCAGCAGCCCTGACGATCCGGGACAGGGTTTGGGAGGAAACACCATATATTTT
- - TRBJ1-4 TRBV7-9 CATSGFPTNEKLFF TGTGCCACCTCGGGCTTTCCAACTAATGAAAAACTGTTTTTT
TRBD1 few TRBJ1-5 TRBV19 CASSLRSGGPGSNQPQHF TGTGCCAGTAGTCTGCGTTCAGGGGGACCAGGTAGCAATCAGCCCCAGCATTTT
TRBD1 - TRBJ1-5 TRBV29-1 CSATGLGNQPQHF TGCAGCGCGACAGGGTTGGGCAATCAGCCCCAGCATTTT